Each of the 19 T cell receptor beta chains below was sequenced from the same sample in a study of T-cell reconstitution after alpha-beta-depleted transplantation in children listed by TCRdb under 2016. Preparation of the library involved PCR. These reads were obtained on an Illumina HiSeq 2500. To normalize quantification of the TCRbeta repertoire, the TCR libraries were built with molecular barcoding that relied on unique molecular identifiers. The public reads were run again by TCRdb, first through fastp at Q25 and then through MiXCR, and only productive beta chains were kept. Rows with one shared CDR3 protein collapse into an entry with the most common genes and DNA. For this sample the table gives hundreds of thousands of distinct CDR3 sequences, of which 10% to 15% were detected only once. The ten largest make up 2% to 2.5% of the sample. The treatment or condition label of this sample denotes: allogeneic hematopoietic cell transplantation with graft depleted of TCRalphabeta T cells and CD19 B cells.

The sequenced sample was PBMCs, mostly from graft donor cells, obtained 360 days after TCRalphabeta/CD19-depleted stem cell transplant. Every receptor here comes from a male patient younger than 18 who had a stem cell transplant for acute myeloid leukemia, so the T cells may come from the graft donor.

In this sample, this clonotype turned up a few times. V and J are TRBV20-1 and TRBJ1-1, with D possibly TRBD1 on 6 matching bases. Germline V gene data show CDR1 as DFQATT and CDR2 as SNEGSKA (reference sequence). The CDR3 extends over 14 amino acids. V was shortened by 5 bases and J by 4 bases, with 17 bases between the two germline ends. As DNA, the CDR3 is TGCAGTGCTTACACACAGGGTAGGGTCACTGAAGCTTTCTTT. Its translation: CSAYTQGRVTEAFF.

This clonotype was seen ten or more times. Sequence at one end of the junction differs from germline and may be a read error. This chain joins TRBV7-7 and TRBJ2-1; 10 bases are a match to TRBD2. The CDR3 extends over 16 amino acids. Per the germline V gene, CDR1 is SSHAT and CDR2 is FNYEAQ (reference sequence). The CDR3 sequence: CASSPVWTSGLNEQFF. The CDR3 coding sequence is TGTGCTAGCAGCCCAGTGTGGACTAGCGGCCTCAATGAGCAGTTCTTC.

The chain carries TRBV11-2 and TRBJ2-3; 8 bases are shared with TRBD2. The germline V gene has CDR1 SGHAT and CDR2 FQNNGV. With V trimmed by 1 base and J by 5 bases, 5 bases remained unmatched. CDR3 size: 15 residues. Here the CDR3 DNA reads TGTGCCAGCAGCTTAGGTGCCCTAGCGGGAGATACGCAGTATTTT. Amino acid sequence: CASSLGALAGDTQYF.

The chain joins TRBV12-3 or TRBV12-4 to TRBJ1-2; 7 positions agree with TRBD1. J gave up 5 bases and V 3 bases, and 0 bases lay outside the gene matches. There are 12 residues in the CDR3. The CDR3: CASSLGQYGYTF. Written as DNA, the CDR3 is TGTGCCAGCAGTTTGGGACAGTATGGCTACACCTTC.

The CDR3 loop is CSARQGLETQYF. The DNA for the CDR3 is TGCAGTGCTAGACAGGGTCTGGAGACCCAGTACTTC. The chain links TRBV20-1 to TRBJ2-5, with D maybe TRBD1 (5 bases). The germline CDR1 and CDR2 sequences are DFQATT and SNEGSKA (reference sequence). The CDR3 covers 12 residues. Trimming cost V 2 bases and J 5 bases, with 9 bases left between them.

There are a few counts of this clonotype. The CDR3 loop is CASSPGTGGYTYEQYF. The CDR3 DNA reads TGTGCCAGCAGTCCCGGGACAGGGGGATATACCTACGAGCAGTACTTC. The V gene is TRBV6-1, the J gene TRBJ2-7; 11 bases are shared with TRBD1. The V gene end was trimmed by 5 bases and the J gene end by 2 bases; junction bases not matched to a gene: 8. This CDR3 region has 16 residues. Per the germline V gene, CDR1 is MNHNS and CDR2 is SASEGT.

This clonotype was found a few times. J is TRBJ2-5 and V is TRBV20-1; D possibly corresponds to TRBD1 (6 bases). Germline CDR1 and CDR2: DFQATT and SNEGSKA (reference sequence). V was clipped by 3 bases and J by 0 bases, with 14 bases between them. This CDR3 region has 15 residues. This CDR3 reads CSASAGVLYQETQYF. The CDR3, as DNA: TGCAGTGCTAGCGCAGGGGTTTTGTACCAAGAGACCCAGTACTTC.

As for this clonotype: This sequence may be a read error, since a much larger clone differs from it by one base. The genes are TRBV5-1 and TRBJ2-3; no firm D call. Germline V gene lookup returns CDR1 SGHRS and CDR2 YFSETQ. V lost 4 bases and J 0 bases, leaving 9 bases between the germline ends. CDR3 length: 14 amino acids. The CDR3 protein is CASSLYSSTDTQYF. CDR3 nucleotide sequence: TGCGCCAGCAGCCTATATAGCAGCACAGATACGCAGTATTTT.

The genes are TRBV19 and TRBJ2-2, with a weak D call TRBD2 (5 bases). Trimming left V 2 bases short and J 1 base short, with 8 bases between. This CDR3 has 15 amino acids. The germline CDR1 and CDR2 sequences are LNHDA and SQIVND (reference sequence). In DNA, the CDR3 is TGTGCCAGTAGTATATACGCGGGGAACACCGGGGAGCTGTTTTTT. Protein sequence: CASSIYAGNTGELFF. The complete variable domain, with remaining parts taken from reference TRBV19 and TRBJ2-2, reads DGGITQSPKYLFRKEGQNVTLSCEQNLNHDAMYWYRQDPGQGLRLIYYSQIVNDFQKGDIAEGYSVSREKKESFPLTVTSAQKNPTAFYLCASSIYAGNTGELFFGEGSRLTVL.

This clonotype came up many times. The V and J genes are TRBV9 and TRBJ2-5, with 11 nucleotides matching TRBD2. The CDR3 totals 15 residues. Germline V lookup: CDR1 SGDLS, CDR2 YYNGEE. With 6 bases clipped from V and 5 bases from J, the junction kept 9 bases outside the gene matches. The CDR3 spells CASTPTSGIRETQYF. CDR3 in DNA: TGTGCCAGCACCCCGACTAGCGGGATTCGGGAGACCCAGTACTTC.

This sequence joins TRBV7-2 and TRBJ1-6; possibly TRBD1 for D (5 bases). This CDR3 spans 15 amino acids. V was clipped by 2 bases and J by 6 bases, with 11 bases between them. Germline values: CDR1 SGHTA, CDR2 FQGNSA. CDR3 sequence (DNA): TGTGCCAGCAGCTTATACCAGGGACCTAATTCACCCCTCCACTTT. Translation: CASSLYQGPNSPLHF.

This chain uses TRBV9 with TRBJ2-7, with 11 bases lining up with TRBD2. The V gene end was trimmed by 0 bases and the J gene end by 0 bases; junction bases not matched to a gene: 8. This CDR3 is 18 amino acids long. Germline values: CDR1 SGDLS, CDR2 YYNGEE. Here the CDR3 DNA reads TGTGCCAGCAGCGTAGAGTCTAGCGGGAGGCTTAGCTCCTACGAGCAGTACTTC. Translating gives CASSVESSGRLSSYEQYF.

This clonotype has only a few counts. The chain has TRBV7-8 and TRBJ2-7, with 7 bases that match TRBD1. The germline CDR1 and CDR2 sequences are SGHVS and FQNEAQ. V was pared by 2 bases and J by 3 bases, with 10 bases of the junction left unmatched. The CDR3 runs 16 residues. CDR3 DNA: TGTGCCAGCAGCTTACGGTCGACCGGGACAGTCTACGAGCAGTACTTC. Its translation is CASSLRSTGTVYEQYF.

The chain joins TRBV5-1 to TRBJ1-4, with 7 bases matching TRBD1. CDR1 SGHRS and CDR2 YFSETQ come from the germline V gene. Trimming took 0 bases from V and 7 from J; bases not matched to a gene: 6. The CDR3 length is 15 residues. The CDR3 bases are TGCGCCAGCAGCTTGGGGGCAGGGGGAGGTGAAAAACTGTTTTTT. Amino acid sequence: CASSLGAGGGEKLFF.

This clonotype has more than one count but fewer than ten. The chain links TRBV4-3 to TRBJ2-1; TRBD2 matches at 11 bases. CDR3 length: 17 amino acids. Germline CDR1 reads LGHNA; CDR2 reads YSLEER. With 3 bases clipped from V and 6 bases from J, the junction kept 10 bases outside the gene matches. CDR3 sequence reads: CASSQGTGLAGPNEQFF. For the CDR3, the DNA is TGCGCCAGCAGCCAGGGTACCGGACTAGCGGGTCCCAATGAGCAGTTCTTC.

The CDR3 DNA is TGTGCCAGCAGCCCCTCTCCGCGTGGAGGCACAGATACGCAGTATTTT. Its protein product is CASSPSPRGGTDTQYF. The chain recombines TRBV7-2 with TRBJ2-3; no firm D call. This CDR3 has 16 residues. Germline CDR1 and CDR2: SGHTA and FQGNSA. The V end lost 5 bases, the J end lost 1 base, and 16 bases lay between the germline ends.

J is TRBJ2-7 and V is TRBV29-1; 12 nucleotides match TRBD2. The CDR3 runs 13 residues. V lost 5 bases, J lost 10 bases, and 9 bases stayed unmatched. Germline loops: CDR1 SQVTM, CDR2 ANQGSEA. Here the CDR3 reads CSVLDRTSGTQYF. CDR3 in DNA: TGCAGCGTTCTCGACCGGACTAGCGGGACACAGTACTTC.

This clonotype appeared many times. J is TRBJ2-5 and V is TRBV5-1; TRBD2 agrees at 9 bases. V lost 2 bases to trimming and J lost 4 bases; unmatched junction nucleotides: 6. Germline values: CDR1 SGHRS, CDR2 YFSETQ. CDR3 length: 15 residues. The CDR3 is CASSFGLAPGETQYF. The CDR3 DNA follows: TGCGCCAGCAGCTTTGGACTAGCGCCCGGAGAGACCCAGTACTTC.

This clonotype has at least ten counts. The chain couples TRBV20-1 to TRBJ2-1, with TRBD1 as a possible D gene (6 bases). Trimming left V 0 bases short and J 1 base short, with 7 bases between. Germline V gene sequence: CDR1 DFQATT, CDR2 SNEGSKA (reference sequence). The CDR3 is made up of 14 amino acids. In DNA, the CDR3 is TGCAGTGCTAGAGAACAGGGATCCTACAATGAGCAGTTCTTC. It yields the protein CSAREQGSYNEQFF.